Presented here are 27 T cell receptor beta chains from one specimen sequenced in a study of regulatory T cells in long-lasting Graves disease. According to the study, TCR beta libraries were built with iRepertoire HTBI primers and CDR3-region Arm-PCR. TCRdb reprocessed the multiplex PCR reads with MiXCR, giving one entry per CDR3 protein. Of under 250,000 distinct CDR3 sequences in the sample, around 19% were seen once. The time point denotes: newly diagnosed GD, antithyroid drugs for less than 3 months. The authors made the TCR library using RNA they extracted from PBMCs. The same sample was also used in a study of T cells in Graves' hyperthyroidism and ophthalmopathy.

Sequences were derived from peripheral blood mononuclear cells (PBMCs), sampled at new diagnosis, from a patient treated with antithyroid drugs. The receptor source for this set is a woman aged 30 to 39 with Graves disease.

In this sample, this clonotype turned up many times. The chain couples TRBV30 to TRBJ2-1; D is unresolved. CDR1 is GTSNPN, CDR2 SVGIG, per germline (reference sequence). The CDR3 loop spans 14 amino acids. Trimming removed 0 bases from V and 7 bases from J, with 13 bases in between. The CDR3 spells CAWSVKGQANEQFF. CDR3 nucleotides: TGTGCCTGGAGTGTTAAGGGTCAGGCGAATGAGCAGTTCTTC.

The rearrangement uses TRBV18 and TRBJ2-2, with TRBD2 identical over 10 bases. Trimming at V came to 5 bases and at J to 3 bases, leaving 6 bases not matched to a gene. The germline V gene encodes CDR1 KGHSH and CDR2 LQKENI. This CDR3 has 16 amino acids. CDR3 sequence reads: CASSSPLAGDTGELFF. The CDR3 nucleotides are TGTGCCAGCTCAAGCCCTCTAGCGGGAGACACCGGGGAGCTGTTTTTT.

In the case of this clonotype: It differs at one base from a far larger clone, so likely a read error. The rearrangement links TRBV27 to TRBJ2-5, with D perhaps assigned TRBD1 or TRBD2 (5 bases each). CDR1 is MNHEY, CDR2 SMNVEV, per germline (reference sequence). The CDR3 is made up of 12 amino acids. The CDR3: CASSADMGTRYF. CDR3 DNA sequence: TGTGCCAGCAGTGCCGATATGGGGACCCGGTACTTC.

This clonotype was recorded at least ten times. The CDR3 region is CATSDSGTPNTEAFF. In nucleotides, the CDR3 is TGTGCCACCAGTGACTCCGGGACACCGAACACTGAAGCTTTCTTT. V usage is TRBV24-1 and J usage is TRBJ1-1; tentatively, D is TRBD1 (6 bases). The CDR3 contains 15 residues. Germline V gene lookup returns CDR1 KGHDR and CDR2 SFDVKD. V shed 4 bases and J shed 1 base, with 12 bases lying between them.

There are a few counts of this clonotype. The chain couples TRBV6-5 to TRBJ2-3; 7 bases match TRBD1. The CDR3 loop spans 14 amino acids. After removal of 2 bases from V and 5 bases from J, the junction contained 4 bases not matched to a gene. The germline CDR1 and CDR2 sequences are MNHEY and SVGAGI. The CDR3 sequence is CASSYRQGGDTQYF. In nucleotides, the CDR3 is TGTGCCAGCAGTTACAGACAGGGTGGAGATACGCAGTATTTT.

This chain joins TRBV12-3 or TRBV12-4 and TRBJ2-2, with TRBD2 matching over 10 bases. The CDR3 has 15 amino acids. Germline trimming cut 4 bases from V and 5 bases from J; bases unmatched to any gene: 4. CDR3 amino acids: CASSWGLAFTGELFF. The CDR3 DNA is TGTGCCAGCAGTTGGGGACTAGCGTTTACCGGGGAGCTGTTTTTT.

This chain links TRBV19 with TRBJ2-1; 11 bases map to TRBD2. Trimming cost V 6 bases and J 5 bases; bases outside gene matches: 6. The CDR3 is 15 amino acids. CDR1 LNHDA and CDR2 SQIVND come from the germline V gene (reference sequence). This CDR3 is CASRGTTSGDNEQFF. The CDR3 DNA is TGTGCCAGTAGGGGTACGACTAGCGGGGACAATGAGCAGTTCTTC.

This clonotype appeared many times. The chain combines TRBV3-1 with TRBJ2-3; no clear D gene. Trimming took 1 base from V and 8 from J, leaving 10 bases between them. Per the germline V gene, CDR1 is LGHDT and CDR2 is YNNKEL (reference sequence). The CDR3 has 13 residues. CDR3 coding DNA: TGTGCCAGCAGCCAAGGTCGCGTTGGTACGCAGTATTTT. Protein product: CASSQGRVGTQYF.

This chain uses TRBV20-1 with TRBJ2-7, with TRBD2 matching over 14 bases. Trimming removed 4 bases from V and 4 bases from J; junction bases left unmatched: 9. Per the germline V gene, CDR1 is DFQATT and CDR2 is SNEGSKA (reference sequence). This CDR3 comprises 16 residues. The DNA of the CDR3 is TGCAGTGCTACCAGACTAGCGGGGGGGCGACGGTACGAGCAGTACTTC. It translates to CSATRLAGGRRYEQYF.

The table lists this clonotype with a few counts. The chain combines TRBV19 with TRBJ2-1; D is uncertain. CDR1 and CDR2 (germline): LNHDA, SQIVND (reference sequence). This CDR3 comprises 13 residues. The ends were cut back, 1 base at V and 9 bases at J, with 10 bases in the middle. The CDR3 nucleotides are TGTGCCAGTAGTATAGGAGGCCTGGCTGAGCAGTTCTTC. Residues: CASSIGGLAEQFF. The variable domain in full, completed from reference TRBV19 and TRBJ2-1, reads DGGITQSPKYLFRKEGQNVTLSCEQNLNHDAMYWYRQDPGQGLRLIYYSQIVNDFQKGDIAEGYSVSREKKESFPLTVTSAQKNPTAFYLCASSIGGLAEQFFGPGTRLTVL.

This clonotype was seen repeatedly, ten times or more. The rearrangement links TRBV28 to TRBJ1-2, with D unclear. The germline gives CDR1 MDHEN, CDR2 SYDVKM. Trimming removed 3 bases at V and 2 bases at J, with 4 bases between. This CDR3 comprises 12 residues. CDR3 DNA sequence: TGTGCCAGCAGTTTGGTCAACTATGGCTACACCTTC. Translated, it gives CASSLVNYGYTF.

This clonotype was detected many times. Here the CDR3 DNA reads TGTGCCAGCAGTTACTTAGGGGCCCAAAACCTTAACTATGGCTACACCTTC. Translation gives CASSYLGAQNLNYGYTF. This rearrangement joins TRBV6-5 to TRBJ1-2; D is perhaps TRBD1 (5 bases). V gave up 1 base and J gave up 1 base, with 16 bases separating them. From germline, CDR1 is MNHEY and CDR2 SVGAGI. The CDR3 is made up of 17 amino acids.

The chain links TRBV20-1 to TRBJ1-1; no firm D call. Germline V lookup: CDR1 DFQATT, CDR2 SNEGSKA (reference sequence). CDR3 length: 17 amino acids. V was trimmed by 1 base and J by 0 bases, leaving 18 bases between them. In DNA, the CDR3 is TGCAGTGCTAGAGCTACTTTACGGGGATTTATGAACACTGAAGCTTTCTTT. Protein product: CSARATLRGFMNTEAFF.

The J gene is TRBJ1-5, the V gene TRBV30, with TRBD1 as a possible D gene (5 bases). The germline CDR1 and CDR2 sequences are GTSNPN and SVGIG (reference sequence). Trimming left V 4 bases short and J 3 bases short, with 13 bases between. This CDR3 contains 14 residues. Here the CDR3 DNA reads TGTGCCTGGACGTCACCAGGGCTCAATCAGCCCCAGCATTTT. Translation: CAWTSPGLNQPQHF.

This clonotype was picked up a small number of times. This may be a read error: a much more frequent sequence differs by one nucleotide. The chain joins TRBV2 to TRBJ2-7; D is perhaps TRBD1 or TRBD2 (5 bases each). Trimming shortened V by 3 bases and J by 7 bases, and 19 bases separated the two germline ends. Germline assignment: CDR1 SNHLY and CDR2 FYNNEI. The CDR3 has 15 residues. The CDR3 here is CASSDPGAALREQYF. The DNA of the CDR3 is TGTGCCAGCAGTGATCCCGGGGCAGCTCTGAGGGAGCAGTACTTC.

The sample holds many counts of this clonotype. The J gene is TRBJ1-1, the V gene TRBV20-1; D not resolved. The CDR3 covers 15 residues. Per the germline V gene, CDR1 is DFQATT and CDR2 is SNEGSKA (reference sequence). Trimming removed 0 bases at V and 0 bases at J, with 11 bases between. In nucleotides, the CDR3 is TGCAGTGCTAGAGATCCGGGTACCATGAACACTGAAGCTTTCTTT. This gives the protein CSARDPGTMNTEAFF.

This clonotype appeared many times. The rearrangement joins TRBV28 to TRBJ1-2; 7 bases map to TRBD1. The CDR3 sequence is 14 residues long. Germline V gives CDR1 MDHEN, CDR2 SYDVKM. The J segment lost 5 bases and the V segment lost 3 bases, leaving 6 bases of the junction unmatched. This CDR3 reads CASSFGTGEYGYTF. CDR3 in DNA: TGTGCCAGCAGTTTTGGAACAGGGGAGTATGGCTACACCTTC.

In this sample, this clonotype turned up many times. CDR3 nucleotide sequence: TGTGCCAGCAGCCGCCTGGCGGGGGACTATGGCTACACCTTC. Translated: CASSRLAGDYGYTF. The gene calls are TRBV3-1 and TRBJ1-2; TRBD1 is a possible D gene (5 bases). Per germline, CDR1 LGHDT and CDR2 YNNKEL (reference sequence). The CDR3 has 14 residues. V was trimmed by 4 bases and J by 3 bases, leaving 12 bases between them.

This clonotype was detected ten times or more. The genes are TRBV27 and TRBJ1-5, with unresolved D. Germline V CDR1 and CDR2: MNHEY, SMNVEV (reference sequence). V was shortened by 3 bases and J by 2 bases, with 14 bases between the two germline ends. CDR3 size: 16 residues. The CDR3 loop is CASSFYMWYGNQPQHF. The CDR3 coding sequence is TGTGCCAGCAGTTTCTACATGTGGTACGGCAATCAGCCCCAGCATTTT.

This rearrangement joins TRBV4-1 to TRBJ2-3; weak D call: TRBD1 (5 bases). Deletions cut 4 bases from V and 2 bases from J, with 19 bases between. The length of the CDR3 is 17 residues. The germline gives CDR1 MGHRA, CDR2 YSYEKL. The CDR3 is CASSPHPFRQITDTQYF. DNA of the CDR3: TGCGCCAGCAGCCCACACCCATTCCGACAGATCACAGATACGCAGTATTTT.

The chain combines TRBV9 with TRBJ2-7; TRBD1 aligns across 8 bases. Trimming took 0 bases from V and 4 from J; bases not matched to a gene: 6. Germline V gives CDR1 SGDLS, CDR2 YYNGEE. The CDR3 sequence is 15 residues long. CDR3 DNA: TGTGCCAGCAGCGTAGGGATCGGACAGGGTTACGAGCAGTACTTC. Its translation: CASSVGIGQGYEQYF.

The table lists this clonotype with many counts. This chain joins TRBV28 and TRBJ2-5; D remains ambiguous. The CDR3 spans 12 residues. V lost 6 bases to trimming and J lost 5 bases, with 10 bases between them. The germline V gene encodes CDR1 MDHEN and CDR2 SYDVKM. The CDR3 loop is CASRKGIETQYF. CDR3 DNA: TGTGCCAGCAGGAAAGGGATCGAGACCCAGTACTTC.

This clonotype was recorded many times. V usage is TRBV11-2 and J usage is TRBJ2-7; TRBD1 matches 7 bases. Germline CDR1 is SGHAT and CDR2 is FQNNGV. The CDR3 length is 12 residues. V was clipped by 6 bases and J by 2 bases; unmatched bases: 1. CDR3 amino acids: CASRGQAYEQYF. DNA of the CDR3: TGTGCCAGCAGAGGACAGGCCTACGAGCAGTACTTC.

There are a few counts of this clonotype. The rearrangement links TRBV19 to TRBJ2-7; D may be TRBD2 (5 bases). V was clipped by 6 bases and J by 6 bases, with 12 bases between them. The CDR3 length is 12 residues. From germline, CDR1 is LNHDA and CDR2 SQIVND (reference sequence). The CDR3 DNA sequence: TGTGCCAGTAGGGGGAGTATCACCGAGCAGTACTTC. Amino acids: CASRGSITEQYF.

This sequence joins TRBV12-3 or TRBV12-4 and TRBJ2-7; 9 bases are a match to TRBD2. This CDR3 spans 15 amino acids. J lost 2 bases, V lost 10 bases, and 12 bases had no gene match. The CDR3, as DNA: TGTGCCACCGCCCTCCTTTCTAGCGGGGCCTACGAGCAGTACTTC. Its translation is CATALLSSGAYEQYF.

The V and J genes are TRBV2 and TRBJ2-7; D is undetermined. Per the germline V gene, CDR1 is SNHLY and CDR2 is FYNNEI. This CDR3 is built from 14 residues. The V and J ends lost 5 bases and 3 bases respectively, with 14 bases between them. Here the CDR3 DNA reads TGTGCCAGCAGTCCCAGGTACCAGAGCTACGAGCAGTACTTC. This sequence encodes CASSPRYQSYEQYF.

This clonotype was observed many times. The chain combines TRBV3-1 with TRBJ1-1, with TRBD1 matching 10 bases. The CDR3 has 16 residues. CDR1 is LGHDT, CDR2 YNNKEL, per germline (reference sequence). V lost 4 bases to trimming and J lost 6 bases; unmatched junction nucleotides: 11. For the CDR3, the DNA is TGTGCCAGCAGCCCGGGGACAGGGGCGAGAGGGGCTGAAGCTTTCTTT. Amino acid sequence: CASSPGTGARGAEAFF.